These 6 T cell receptor beta chains came from one sample sequenced in a study of blood T cells in healthy people across ages. Using a J-beta primer mix together with a sample-barcoded 5' primer, a second PCR was run for roughly 7 to 11 cycles. TCRdb ran MiXCR on the 5' RACE reads and lists one entry per CDR3 protein. This table holds about 1.5 million distinct CDR3 sequences, approximately 39% found once. Sequencing was carried out using blood. The receptors were gathered from a woman in her late teens or twenties in good health.

The V call is TRBV11-2, the J call TRBJ2-2, with 7 bases aligning to TRBD2. V was pared by 6 bases and J by 7 bases, with 14 bases of the junction left unmatched. CDR3 length: 16 amino acids. Germline V CDR1 and CDR2: SGHAT, FQNNGV. Here the CDR3 DNA reads TGTGCCAGCAGTTCGTATGCGACTAGCAGGGTCGGGGAGCTGTTTTTT. Translated, it gives CASSSYATSRVGELFF.

The chain has TRBV4-2 and TRBJ2-5; D ambiguous. The DNA end is more similar to TRBJ2-7, so the J call may be wrong. CDR1 is LGHNA, CDR2 YNFKEQ, per germline. The CDR3 contains 16 residues. CDR3 DNA: TGTGCCAGCAGCCAAGAGAACACCTGGATGGGCTACGAGCAGTACTTC. Amino acids: CASSQENTWMGYEQYF.

This clonotype was observed a handful of times. The CDR3 loop is CATSDLADTQYF. The CDR3 DNA reads as TGTGCCACCAGTGATTTGGCGGATACGCAGTATTTT. The rearrangement uses TRBV24-1 and TRBJ2-3, with D unresolved. Germline CDR1 KGHDR, CDR2 SFDVKD. This CDR3 is 12 amino acids long. The V end was cut by 0 bases, the J end by 6 bases, with 3 bases between.

V usage is TRBV20-1 and J usage is TRBJ2-4; 9 bases are a match to TRBD2. The last part of the DNA fits TRBJ2-7 better; the J call may be wrong. Looked up from germline, CDR1 is DFQATT and CDR2 is SNEGSKA (reference sequence). This CDR3 spans 14 amino acids. The CDR3 nucleotides read TGCAGTGCCCAAGCCGGGACTAGCACCTACGAGCAGTACTTC. It codes for CSAQAGTSTYEQYF.

The rearrangement joins TRBV4-1 to TRBJ2-3; no clear D. Germline-derived CDR1 and CDR2 are MGHRA and YSYEKL. This CDR3 region has 12 residues. The ends were cut back, 7 bases at V and 4 bases at J, with 9 bases in the middle. CDR3 DNA sequence: TGCGCCAGCACCGGTAGCCCAGATACGCAGTATTTT. It translates to CASTGSPDTQYF.

This clonotype has only a few counts. The rearrangement uses TRBV6-2 or TRBV6-3 and TRBJ1-2; D is unresolved. Germline CDR1 MNHEY, CDR2 SVGEGT. The CDR3 is 16 amino acids. V lost 4 bases and J lost 3, with 18 bases in between. CDR3 in amino acids: CASSSRRHLGDYGYTF. CDR3 in DNA: TGTGCCAGCAGTTCCCGTCGGCACCTCGGTGACTATGGCTACACCTTC.